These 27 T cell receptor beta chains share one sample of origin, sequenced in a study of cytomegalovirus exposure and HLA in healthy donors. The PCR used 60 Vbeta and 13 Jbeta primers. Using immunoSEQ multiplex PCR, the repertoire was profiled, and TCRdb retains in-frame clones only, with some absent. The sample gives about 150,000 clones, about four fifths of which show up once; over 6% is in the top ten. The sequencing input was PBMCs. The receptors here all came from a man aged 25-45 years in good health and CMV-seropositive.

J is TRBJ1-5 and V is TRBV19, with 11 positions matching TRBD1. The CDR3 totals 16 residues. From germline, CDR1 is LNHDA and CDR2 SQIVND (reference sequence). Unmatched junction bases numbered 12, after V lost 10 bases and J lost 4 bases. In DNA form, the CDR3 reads TGTGCCACCCTAGACTTGGGACAGGGGGGAAATCAGCCCCAGCATTTT. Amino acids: CATLDLGQGGNQPQHF.

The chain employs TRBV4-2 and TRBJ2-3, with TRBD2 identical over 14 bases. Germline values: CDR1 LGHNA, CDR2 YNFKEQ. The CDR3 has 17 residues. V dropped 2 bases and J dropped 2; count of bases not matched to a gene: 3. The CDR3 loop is CASSQPTSGGVTDTQYF. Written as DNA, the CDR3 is TGTGCCAGCAGCCAACCGACTAGCGGGGGGGTCACAGATACGCAGTATTTT.

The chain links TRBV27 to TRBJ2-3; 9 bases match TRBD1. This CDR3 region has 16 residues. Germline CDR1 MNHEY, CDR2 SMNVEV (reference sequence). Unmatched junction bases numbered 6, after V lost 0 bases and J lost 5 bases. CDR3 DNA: TGTGCCAGCAGTTTATCGGACAGGGGCCTAGGAGATACGCAGTATTTT. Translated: CASSLSDRGLGDTQYF.

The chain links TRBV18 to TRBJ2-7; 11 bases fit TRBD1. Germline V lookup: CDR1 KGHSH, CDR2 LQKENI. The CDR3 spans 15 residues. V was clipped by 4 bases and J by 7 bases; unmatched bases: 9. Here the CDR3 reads CASSRDGQGAEEQYF. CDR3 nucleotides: TGTGCCAGCTCACGGGACGGACAGGGGGCTGAAGAGCAGTACTTC.

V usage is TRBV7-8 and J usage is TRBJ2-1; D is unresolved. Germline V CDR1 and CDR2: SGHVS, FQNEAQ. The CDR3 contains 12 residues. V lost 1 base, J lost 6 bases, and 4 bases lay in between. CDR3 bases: TGTGCCAGCAGCTTAGAGCCCAATGAGCAGTTCTTC. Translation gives CASSLEPNEQFF.

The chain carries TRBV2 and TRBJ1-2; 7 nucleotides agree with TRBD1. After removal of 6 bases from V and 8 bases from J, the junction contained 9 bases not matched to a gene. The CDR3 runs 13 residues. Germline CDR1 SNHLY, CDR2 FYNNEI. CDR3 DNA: TGTGCCAGCAGCGCTCTCGACAGGGACGGCTACACCTTC. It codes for CASSALDRDGYTF.

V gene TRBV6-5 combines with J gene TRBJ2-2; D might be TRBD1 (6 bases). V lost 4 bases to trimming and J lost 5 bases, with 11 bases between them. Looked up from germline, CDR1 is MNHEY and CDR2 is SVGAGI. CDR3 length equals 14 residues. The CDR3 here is CASSWTVGTGELFF. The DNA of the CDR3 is TGTGCCAGCAGTTGGACAGTGGGGACCGGGGAGCTGTTTTTT.

The CDR3 sequence is CASSVGSGSEQYF. CDR3 DNA sequence: TGTGCCAGCAGCGTAGGGTCCGGGAGCGAGCAGTACTTC. The genes are TRBV9 and TRBJ2-7; D is perhaps TRBD2 (6 bases). Germline V gene data show CDR1 as SGDLS and CDR2 as YYNGEE. The CDR3 spans 13 residues. V lost 0 bases to trimming and J lost 6 bases, with 10 bases between them.

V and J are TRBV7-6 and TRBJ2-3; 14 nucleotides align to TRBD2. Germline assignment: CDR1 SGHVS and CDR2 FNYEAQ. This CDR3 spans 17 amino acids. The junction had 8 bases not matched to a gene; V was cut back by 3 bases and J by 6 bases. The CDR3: CASSFRLAGGMDDTQYF. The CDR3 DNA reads TGTGCCAGCAGCTTTAGACTAGCGGGGGGGATGGACGATACGCAGTATTTT.

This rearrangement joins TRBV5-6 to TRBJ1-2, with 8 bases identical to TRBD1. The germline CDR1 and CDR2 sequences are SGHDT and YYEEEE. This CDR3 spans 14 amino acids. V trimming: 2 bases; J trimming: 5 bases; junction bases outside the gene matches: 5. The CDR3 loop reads CASSLNQGAYGYTF. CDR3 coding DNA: TGTGCCAGCAGCTTAAATCAGGGGGCGTATGGCTACACCTTC.

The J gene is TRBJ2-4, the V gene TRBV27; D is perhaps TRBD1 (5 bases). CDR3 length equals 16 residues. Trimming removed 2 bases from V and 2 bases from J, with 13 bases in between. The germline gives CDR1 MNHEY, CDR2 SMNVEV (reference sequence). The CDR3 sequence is CASSLPPDKTKNIQYF. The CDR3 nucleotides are TGTGCCAGCAGTTTACCCCCGGACAAAACCAAAAACATTCAGTACTTC.

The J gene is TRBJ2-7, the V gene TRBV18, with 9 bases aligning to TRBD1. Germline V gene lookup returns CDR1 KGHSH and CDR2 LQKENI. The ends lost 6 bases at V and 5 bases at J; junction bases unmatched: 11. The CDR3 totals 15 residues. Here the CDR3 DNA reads TGTGCCAGCTCGCACCCCGGGACAGGGAGGCACGAGCAGTACTTC. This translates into CASSHPGTGRHEQYF.

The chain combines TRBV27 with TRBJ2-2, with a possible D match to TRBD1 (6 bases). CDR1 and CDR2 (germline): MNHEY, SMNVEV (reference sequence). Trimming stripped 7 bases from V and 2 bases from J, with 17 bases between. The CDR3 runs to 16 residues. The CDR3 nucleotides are TGTGCCAGCACCTTATCAGGACAGATTAACACCGGGGAGCTGTTTTTT. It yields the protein CASTLSGQINTGELFF.

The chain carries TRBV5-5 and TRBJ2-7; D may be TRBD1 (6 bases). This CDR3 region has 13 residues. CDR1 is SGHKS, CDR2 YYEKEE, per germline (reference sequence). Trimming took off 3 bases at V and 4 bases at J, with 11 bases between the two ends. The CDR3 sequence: CASSWTEGYEQYF. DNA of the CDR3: TGTGCCAGCAGCTGGACAGAGGGTTACGAGCAGTACTTC.

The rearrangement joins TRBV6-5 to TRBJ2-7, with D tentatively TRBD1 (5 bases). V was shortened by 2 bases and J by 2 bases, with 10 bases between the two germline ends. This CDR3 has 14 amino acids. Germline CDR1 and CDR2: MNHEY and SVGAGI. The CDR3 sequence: CASSYDSSPYEQYF. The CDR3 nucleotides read TGTGCCAGCAGTTACGACAGCAGCCCCTACGAGCAGTACTTC.

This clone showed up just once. CDR3 in amino acids: CASSPGLAGKRATYEQYF. CDR3 DNA sequence: TGCGCCAGCAGCCCGGGACTAGCGGGGAAACGAGCTACCTACGAGCAGTACTTC. This chain uses TRBV5-1 with TRBJ2-7; 13 bases match TRBD2. CDR1 is SGHRS, CDR2 YFSETQ, per germline. The CDR3 is 18 residues long. The junction had 12 bases not matched to a gene; V was cut back by 4 bases and J by 2 bases.

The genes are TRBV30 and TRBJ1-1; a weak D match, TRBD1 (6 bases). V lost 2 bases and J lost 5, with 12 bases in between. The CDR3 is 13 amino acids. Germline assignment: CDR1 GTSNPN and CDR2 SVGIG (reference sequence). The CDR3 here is CAWSRGAWTEAFF. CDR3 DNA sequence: TGTGCCTGGAGTCGGGGGGCGTGGACTGAAGCTTTCTTT.

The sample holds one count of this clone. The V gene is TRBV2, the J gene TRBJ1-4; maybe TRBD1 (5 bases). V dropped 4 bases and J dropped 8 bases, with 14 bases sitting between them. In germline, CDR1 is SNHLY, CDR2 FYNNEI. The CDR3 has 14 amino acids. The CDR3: CASSARQGREKLFF. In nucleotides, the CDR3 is TGTGCCAGCAGTGCCCGCCAGGGTAGGGAAAAACTGTTTTTT.

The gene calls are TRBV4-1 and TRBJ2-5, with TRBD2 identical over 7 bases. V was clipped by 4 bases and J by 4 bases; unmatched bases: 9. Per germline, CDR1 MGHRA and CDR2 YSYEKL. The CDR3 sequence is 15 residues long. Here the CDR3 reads CASSPGLGTRETQYF. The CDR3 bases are TGCGCCAGCAGCCCCGGACTAGGGACCAGAGAGACCCAGTACTTC.

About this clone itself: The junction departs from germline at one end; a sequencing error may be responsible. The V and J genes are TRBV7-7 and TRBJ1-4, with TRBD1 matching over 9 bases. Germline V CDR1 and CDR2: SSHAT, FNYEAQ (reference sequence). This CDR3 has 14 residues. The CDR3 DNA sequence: TGTGCTAGCAGCCCGACAGGGGGATTTGAAAAACTGTTTTTT. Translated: CASSPTGGFEKLFF.

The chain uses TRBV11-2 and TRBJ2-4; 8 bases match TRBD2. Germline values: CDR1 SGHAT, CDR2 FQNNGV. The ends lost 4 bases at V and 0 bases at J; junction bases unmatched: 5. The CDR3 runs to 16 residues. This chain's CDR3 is CASSSGGTLAKNIQYF. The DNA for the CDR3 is TGTGCCAGCAGCTCGGGGGGGACTTTAGCCAAAAACATTCAGTACTTC.

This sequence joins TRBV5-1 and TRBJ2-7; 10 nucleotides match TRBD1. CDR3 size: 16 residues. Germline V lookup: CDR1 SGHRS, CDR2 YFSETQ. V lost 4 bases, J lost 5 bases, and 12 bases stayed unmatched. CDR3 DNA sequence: TGCGCCAGCAGCAGGGACAGGGGACCCCCTCTAGACGAGCAGTACTTC. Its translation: CASSRDRGPPLDEQYF. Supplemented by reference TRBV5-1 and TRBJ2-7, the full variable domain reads KAGVTQTPRYLIKTRGQQVTLSCSPISGHRSVSWYQQTPGQGLQFLFEYFSETQRNKGNFPGRFSGRQFSNSRSEMNVSTLELGDSALYLCASSRDRGPPLDEQYFGPGTRLTVT.

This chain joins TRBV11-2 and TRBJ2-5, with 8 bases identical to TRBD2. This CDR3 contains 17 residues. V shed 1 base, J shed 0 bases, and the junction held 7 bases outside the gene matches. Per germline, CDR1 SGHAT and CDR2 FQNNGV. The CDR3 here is CASSLGAGGGYQETQYF. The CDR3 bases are TGTGCCAGCAGCTTAGGGGCGGGGGGCGGCTACCAAGAGACCCAGTACTTC. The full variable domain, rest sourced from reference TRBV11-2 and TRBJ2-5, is EAGVAQSPRYKIIEKRQSVAFWCNPISGHATLYWYQQILGQGPKLLIQFQNNGVVDDSQLPKDRFSAERLKGVDSTLKIQPAKLEDSAVYLCASSLGAGGGYQETQYFGPGTRLLVL.

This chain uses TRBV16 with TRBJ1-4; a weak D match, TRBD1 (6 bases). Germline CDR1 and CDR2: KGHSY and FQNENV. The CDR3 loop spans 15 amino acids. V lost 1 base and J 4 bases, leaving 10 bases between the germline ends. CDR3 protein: CASSQFGQYNEKLFF. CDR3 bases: TGTGCCAGCAGCCAATTTGGACAGTATAATGAAAAACTGTTTTTT.

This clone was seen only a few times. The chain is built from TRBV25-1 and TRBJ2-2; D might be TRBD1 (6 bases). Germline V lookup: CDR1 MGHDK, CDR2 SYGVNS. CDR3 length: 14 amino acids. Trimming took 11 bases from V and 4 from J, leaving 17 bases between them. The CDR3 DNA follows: TGTGCCTCTAGAGGGGGAGTGGGCACCGGGGAGCTGTTTTTT. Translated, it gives CASRGGVGTGELFF.

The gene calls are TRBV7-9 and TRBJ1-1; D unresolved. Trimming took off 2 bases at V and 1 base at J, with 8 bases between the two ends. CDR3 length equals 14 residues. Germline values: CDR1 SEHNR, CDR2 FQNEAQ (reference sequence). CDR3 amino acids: CASSLTAGNTEAFF. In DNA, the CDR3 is TGTGCCAGCAGCTTAACGGCAGGGAACACTGAAGCTTTCTTT.

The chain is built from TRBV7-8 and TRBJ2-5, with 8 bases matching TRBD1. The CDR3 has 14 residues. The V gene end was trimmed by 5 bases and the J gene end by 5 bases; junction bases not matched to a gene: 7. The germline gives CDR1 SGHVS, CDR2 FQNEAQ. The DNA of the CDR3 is TGTGCCAGCAGCCTGGGGACAGGACGCGAGACCCAGTACTTC. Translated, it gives CASSLGTGRETQYF.